The 28 T cell receptor beta chains below all came from one sample that was sequenced in a study of radiotherapy plus CTLA-4 blockade in lung cancer. TCRdb's copy holds only in-frame clones and misses some; the assay was immunoSEQ multiplex PCR. In the table there are 77,000 or so clones, less than 85% of which are singletons. The material was peripheral blood, obtained from a patient treated with radiotherapy plus ipilimumab. These receptors came from a human donor with non-small cell lung cancer whose response to radiotherapy plus ipilimumab could not be evaluated.

The gene calls are TRBV7-9 and TRBJ2-5, with 9 bases fitting TRBD2. The end of the DNA is better explained by TRBJ2-7, so the J call may be wrong. CDR1 is SEHNR, CDR2 FQNEAQ, per germline (reference sequence). The CDR3 spans 17 residues. The CDR3 protein is CASSPTGFAGGHYEQYF. In DNA form, the CDR3 reads TGTGCCAGCAGCCCTACGGGGTTTGCGGGAGGGCACTACGAGCAGTACTTC.

Details on this clone: Other DNA sequences in the same sample also yield this CDR3. This chain uses TRBV4-2 with TRBJ1-1; D is unclear. V was trimmed by 1 base and J by 1 base, leaving 10 bases between them. This CDR3 is built from 15 residues. The germline V gene has CDR1 LGHNA and CDR2 YNFKEQ. For the CDR3, the DNA is TGTGCCAGCAGCCAAGCCGGTGGTCCGAACACTGAAGCTTTCTTT. Translating gives CASSQAGGPNTEAFF.

By its share, this clone is medium-sized (0.01 to 0.1%). The chain recombines TRBV7-3 with TRBJ1-2; 8 bases fit TRBD1. J was trimmed by 3 bases and V by 2 bases; bases with no gene match: 14. The CDR3 runs to 18 residues. Germline CDR1 is SGHTA and CDR2 is FQGTGA. Written as DNA, the CDR3 is TGTGCCAGCAGCTTAGGAACCGGGTCGGGACAGGTGGACTATGGCTACACCTTC. Protein: CASSLGTGSGQVDYGYTF.

This rearrangement joins TRBV9 to TRBJ1-1; D is unclear. CDR1 is SGDLS, CDR2 YYNGEE, per germline. Trimming took off 3 bases at V and 3 bases at J, with 9 bases between the two ends. The CDR3 has 13 amino acids. The CDR3 loop reads CASSAQRDTEAFF. In DNA form, the CDR3 reads TGTGCCAGCAGCGCACAGAGGGACACTGAAGCTTTCTTT.

The V and J genes are TRBV4-1 and TRBJ2-3; weak D call: TRBD2 (7 bases). Germline loops: CDR1 MGHRA, CDR2 YSYEKL. The V end lost 0 bases, the J end lost 2 bases, and 18 bases lay between the germline ends. The CDR3 spans 18 residues. The CDR3 here is CASSQDLARGGLTDTQYF. The CDR3 nucleotides are TGCGCCAGCAGCCAAGATTTGGCCCGCGGGGGCCTCACAGATACGCAGTATTTT.

The chain uses TRBV29-1 and TRBJ2-1, with 11 bases identical to TRBD2. Germline V lookup: CDR1 SQVTM, CDR2 ANQGSEA. The CDR3 extends over 19 amino acids. J gave up 8 bases and V 2 bases, and 20 bases lay outside the gene matches. The CDR3 bases are TGCAGCGTTGAAAGACACAGGGGGCTGATAGCGGGAGGGGGGGATGAGCAGTTCTTC. It codes for CSVERHRGLIAGGGDEQFF.

There are a few counts of this clone. The chain links TRBV7-8 to TRBJ2-7, with D perhaps matching TRBD2 (6 bases). V was pared by 0 bases and J by 3 bases, with 15 bases between. Germline loops: CDR1 SGHVS, CDR2 FQNEAQ. The CDR3 contains 16 residues. CDR3 sequence reads: CASSLARGSEGYEQYF. For the CDR3, the DNA is TGTGCCAGCAGCTTAGCTCGGGGGTCGGAGGGCTACGAGCAGTACTTC. The variable domain in full, with the rest retrieved from reference TRBV7-8 and TRBJ2-7, is GAGVSQSPRYKVAKRGQDVALRCDPISGHVSLFWYQQALGQGPEFLTYFQNEAQLDKSGLPSDRFFAERPEGSVSTLKIQRTQQEDSAVYLCASSLARGSEGYEQYFGPGTRLTVT.

V usage is TRBV6-4 and J usage is TRBJ1-2; D is perhaps TRBD1 (5 bases). V dropped 4 bases and J dropped 4 bases, with 13 bases sitting between them. CDR1 MRHNA and CDR2 SNTAGT come from the germline V gene. The CDR3 contains 14 residues. This CDR3 is CASSALTVIYGYTF. CDR3 coding DNA: TGTGCCAGCAGTGCTCTGACAGTGATCTATGGCTACACCTTC.

This chain joins TRBV30 and TRBJ2-2; D unresolved. Germline CDR1 GTSNPN, CDR2 SVGIG (reference sequence). The CDR3 covers 15 residues. V lost 4 bases and J lost 6, with 18 bases in between. The CDR3 DNA reads TGTGCCTGGATAGACTCAAAGTCCCCCGCCGGGGAGCTGTTTTTT. Its protein is CAWIDSKSPAGELFF.

This clone was counted between two and nine times. The J gene is TRBJ1-1, the V gene TRBV28; tentative D call: TRBD1 (6 bases). Germline CDR1 reads MDHEN; CDR2 reads SYDVKM. Deletions cut 2 bases from V and 5 bases from J, with 12 bases between. The CDR3 extends over 14 amino acids. CDR3: CASSLVTGQTEAFF. Here the CDR3 DNA reads TGTGCCAGCAGTTTAGTTACAGGGCAAACTGAAGCTTTCTTT.

This chain connects TRBV28 to TRBJ1-2; TRBD1 might be the D (6 bases). The CDR3 runs to 16 residues. Per germline, CDR1 MDHEN and CDR2 SYDVKM. Trimming stripped 9 bases from V and 0 bases from J, with 20 bases between. In DNA, the CDR3 is TGTGCCAGTAACTATATTTACAGGGTAGCTAACTATGGCTACACCTTC. The encoded protein is CASNYIYRVANYGYTF.

The chain recombines TRBV28 with TRBJ1-2; no clear D. There are 11 residues in the CDR3. V was trimmed by 10 bases and J by 1 base, leaving 7 bases between them. CDR1 and CDR2 (germline): MDHEN, SYDVKM. DNA for the CDR3: TGTGCCACCAGCCATAACTATGGCTACACCTTC. Protein: CATSHNYGYTF.

The chain couples TRBV2 to TRBJ1-1; D is perhaps TRBD1 (5 bases). Between the trimmed V and J ends, which lost 8 bases and 3 bases, there was a span of 16 bases. CDR1 is SNHLY and CDR2 is FYNNEI in the germline V gene. There are 14 residues in the CDR3. This chain's CDR3 is CASRPRGGDTEAFF. The CDR3 region has the DNA TGTGCCAGCCGGCCCCGGGGGGGGGACACTGAAGCTTTCTTT.

The chain couples TRBV11-2 to TRBJ1-1, with D uncertain. The germline V gene encodes CDR1 SGHAT and CDR2 FQNNGV. Deletions cut 1 base from V and 1 base from J, with 7 bases between. This CDR3 spans 14 amino acids. The CDR3 region is CASSLGRGNTEAFF. DNA of the CDR3: TGTGCCAGCAGCTTAGGACGAGGGAACACTGAAGCTTTCTTT.

The rearrangement links TRBV27 to TRBJ2-7; TRBD1 matches 9 bases. This CDR3 has 14 amino acids. The V gene end was trimmed by 5 bases and the J gene end by 6 bases; junction bases not matched to a gene: 8. Germline lookup yields CDR1 MNHEY and CDR2 SMNVEV (reference sequence). CDR3 DNA: TGTGCCAGCAGTCCACGGGACAGGGACAGCGAGCAGTACTTC. Protein sequence: CASSPRDRDSEQYF.

This chain links TRBV6-5 with TRBJ2-1; D remains unclear. The germline V and J ends were trimmed by 2 bases and 0 bases, with 8 bases remaining between them. This CDR3 is built from 15 residues. The germline CDR1 and CDR2 sequences are MNHEY and SVGAGI. CDR3 bases: TGTGCCAGCAGTTACGGTCTCAGCTCCTACAATGAGCAGTTCTTC. Translation gives CASSYGLSSYNEQFF.

The V call is TRBV7-9, the J call TRBJ2-2; 7 nucleotides agree with TRBD1. CDR1 and CDR2 (germline): SEHNR, FQNEAQ (reference sequence). CDR3 length: 18 amino acids. Trimming at V came to 2 bases and at J to 2 bases, leaving 11 bases not matched to a gene. The CDR3 region is CASSLQTGWGLNTGELFF. The CDR3 bases are TGTGCCAGCAGCTTACAGACAGGGTGGGGATTAAACACCGGGGAGCTGTTTTTT.

This sequence joins TRBV13 and TRBJ1-1; the match to TRBD1 covers 7 bases. CDR3 length: 13 residues. V trimming: 5 bases; J trimming: 4 bases; junction bases outside the gene matches: 4. Germline lookup yields CDR1 PRHDT and CDR2 FYEKMQ (reference sequence). The CDR3 DNA sequence: TGTGCCAGCAGCCAGGGGGTGACCACTGAAGCTTTCTTT. Its protein is CASSQGVTTEAFF.

In its sample, this clone was seen once. This chain connects TRBV5-6 to TRBJ1-4; D remains unclear. The CDR3 covers 13 residues. Germline CDR1 is SGHDT and CDR2 is YYEEEE. V was trimmed by 7 bases and J by 8 bases, leaving 15 bases between them. Here the CDR3 reads CASSTPIGEKLFF. The CDR3 DNA is TGTGCCAGCTCGACACCTATAGGAGAAAAACTGTTTTTT. Looking up the rest from reference TRBV5-6 and TRBJ1-4 gives the full variable domain: DAGVTQSPTHLIKTRGQQVTLRCSPKSGHDTVSWYQQALGQGPQFIFQYYEEEERQRGNFPDRFSGHQFPNYSSELNVNALLLGDSALYLCASSTPIGEKLFFGSGTQLSVL.

This clone was recorded a few times. The chain employs TRBV6-5 and TRBJ1-5; D is ambiguous. The germline V gene encodes CDR1 MNHEY and CDR2 SVGAGI. The V and J ends lost 5 bases and 6 bases respectively, with 14 bases between them. This CDR3 region has 14 residues. The CDR3 sequence: CASSENTGGQPQHF. The DNA for the CDR3 is TGTGCCAGCAGTGAGAACACTGGAGGTCAGCCCCAGCATTTT.

The genes are TRBV19 and TRBJ2-3; D not certain. The CDR3 is 13 residues long. Looked up from germline, CDR1 is LNHDA and CDR2 is SQIVND (reference sequence). Trimming left V 5 bases short and J 5 bases short, with 11 bases between. CDR3 bases: TGTGCCAGTAGTCGTGACTCCATAGATACGCAGTATTTT. Amino acid sequence: CASSRDSIDTQYF.

The chain recombines TRBV30 with TRBJ2-5; D perhaps matches TRBD2 (6 bases). V lost 2 bases and J 14 bases, leaving 27 bases between the germline ends. CDR1 is GTSNPN and CDR2 is SVGIG in the germline V gene (reference sequence). The CDR3 sequence is 15 residues long. DNA for the CDR3: TGTGCCTGGAGTCTAACTCCCGTAGCAGGAGGGCGTCGATACTTC. Protein sequence: CAWSLTPVAGGRRYF.

This sequence joins TRBV7-8 and TRBJ1-1; D possibly corresponds to TRBD1 (6 bases). The CDR3 consists of 12 residues. Germline lookup yields CDR1 SGHVS and CDR2 FQNEAQ. Trimming left V 6 bases short and J 7 bases short, with 12 bases between. The DNA of the CDR3 is TGTGCCAGCAGTGATCGACAGGTTGAAGCTTTCTTT. Translation: CASSDRQVEAFF.

This chain connects TRBV7-2 to TRBJ1-5, with 7 bases that match TRBD1. The V gene's germline CDR1 is SGHTA and CDR2 FQGNSA. The length of the CDR3 is 14 residues. V was pared by 2 bases and J by 7 bases, with 5 bases of the junction left unmatched. CDR3 in amino acids: CASSLNPGGQPQHF. The CDR3 DNA follows: TGTGCCAGCAGCTTAAACCCAGGGGGACAGCCCCAGCATTTT. Together with reference TRBV7-2 and TRBJ1-5, the CDR3 gives the full variable domain: GAGVSQSPSNKVTEKGKDVELRCDPISGHTALYWYRQSLGQGLEFLIYFQGNSAPDKSGLPSDRFSAERTGGSVSTLTIQRTQQEDSAVYLCASSLNPGGQPQHFGDGTRLSIL.

V usage is TRBV7-8 and J usage is TRBJ1-2; TRBD1 matches 8 bases. Germline V gene data show CDR1 as SGHVS and CDR2 as FQNEAQ. This CDR3 is 15 amino acids long. The V and J ends lost 5 bases and 4 bases, in that order; junction bases with no gene match: 9. This CDR3 is CASSPPGQAGYGYTF. CDR3 sequence (DNA): TGTGCCAGCAGCCCCCCGGGACAGGCGGGCTATGGCTACACCTTC. Filled out from reference TRBV7-8 and TRBJ1-2, the complete variable domain reads GAGVSQSPRYKVAKRGQDVALRCDPISGHVSLFWYQQALGQGPEFLTYFQNEAQLDKSGLPSDRFFAERPEGSVSTLKIQRTQQEDSAVYLCASSPPGQAGYGYTFGSGTRLTVV.

The genes are TRBV7-9 and TRBJ2-3; 8 bases map to TRBD1. Trimming removed 5 bases from V and 3 bases from J; junction bases left unmatched: 13. The CDR3 covers 17 residues. Germline lookup yields CDR1 SEHNR and CDR2 FQNEAQ (reference sequence). As DNA, the CDR3 is TGTGCCAGCAGCACACCCCGACAGGGGTGGGAGACAGATACGCAGTATTTT. Translation: CASSTPRQGWETDTQYF.

This clone was counted many times. The chain carries TRBV10-3 and TRBJ1-4, with 7 bases lining up with TRBD1. Germline values: CDR1 ENHRY, CDR2 SYGVKD. J gave up 2 bases and V 6 bases, and 3 bases lay outside the gene matches. This CDR3 is 14 amino acids long. This CDR3 is CAISPGQTNEKLFF. DNA for the CDR3: TGTGCCATCAGCCCGGGACAGACTAATGAAAAACTGTTTTTT.

The V and J genes are TRBV5-1 and TRBJ2-5; the match to TRBD1 covers 7 bases. V dropped 6 bases and J dropped 2; count of bases not matched to a gene: 7. The CDR3 length is 14 residues. The germline V gene has CDR1 SGHRS and CDR2 YFSETQ. The CDR3, as DNA: TGCGCCAGCAATCACAGGGGACAACAAGAGACCCAGTACTTC. Its protein product is CASNHRGQQETQYF.